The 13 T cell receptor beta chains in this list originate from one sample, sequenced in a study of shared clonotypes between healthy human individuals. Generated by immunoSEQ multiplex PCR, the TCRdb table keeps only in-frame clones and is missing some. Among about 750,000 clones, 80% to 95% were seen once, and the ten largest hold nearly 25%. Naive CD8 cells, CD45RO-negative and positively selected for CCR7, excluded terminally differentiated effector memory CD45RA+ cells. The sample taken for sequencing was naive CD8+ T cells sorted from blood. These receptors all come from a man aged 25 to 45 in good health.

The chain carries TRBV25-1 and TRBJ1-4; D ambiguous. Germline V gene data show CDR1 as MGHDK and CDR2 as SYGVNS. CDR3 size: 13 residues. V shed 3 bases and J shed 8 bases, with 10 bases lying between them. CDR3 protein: CASSDGVGEKLFF. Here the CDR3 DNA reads TGTGCCAGCAGTGACGGTGTTGGGGAAAAACTGTTTTTT.

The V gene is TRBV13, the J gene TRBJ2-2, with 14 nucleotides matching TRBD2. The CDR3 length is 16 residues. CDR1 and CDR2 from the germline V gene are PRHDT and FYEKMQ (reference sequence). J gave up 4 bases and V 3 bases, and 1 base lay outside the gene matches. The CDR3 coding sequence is TGTGCCAGCAGCTTGGGACTAGCGGGAGTCACCGGGGAGCTGTTTTTT. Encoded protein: CASSLGLAGVTGELFF.

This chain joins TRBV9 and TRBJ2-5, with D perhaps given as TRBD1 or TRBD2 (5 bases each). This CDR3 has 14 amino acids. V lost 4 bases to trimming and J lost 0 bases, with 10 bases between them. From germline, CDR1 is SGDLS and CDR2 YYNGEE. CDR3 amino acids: CASSPGRYQETQYF. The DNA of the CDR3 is TGTGCCAGCAGCCCGGGGCGTTACCAAGAGACCCAGTACTTC. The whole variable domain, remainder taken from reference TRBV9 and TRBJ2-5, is DSGVTQTPKHLITATGQRVTLRCSPRSGDLSVYWYQQSLDQGLQFLIQYYNGEERAKGNILERFSAQQFPDLHSELNLSSLELGDSALYFCASSPGRYQETQYFGPGTRLLVL.

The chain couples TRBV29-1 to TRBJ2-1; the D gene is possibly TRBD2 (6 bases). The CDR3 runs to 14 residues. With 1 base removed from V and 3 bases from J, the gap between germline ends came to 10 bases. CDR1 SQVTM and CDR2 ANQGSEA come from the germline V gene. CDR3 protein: CSVEGRADYNEQFF. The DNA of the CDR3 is TGCAGCGTTGAAGGGAGGGCGGACTACAATGAGCAGTTCTTC.

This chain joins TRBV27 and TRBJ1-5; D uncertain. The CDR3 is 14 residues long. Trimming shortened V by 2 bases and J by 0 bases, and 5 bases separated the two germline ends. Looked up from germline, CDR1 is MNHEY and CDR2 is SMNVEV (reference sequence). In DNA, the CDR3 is TGTGCCAGCAGTTTACAGTATAGCAATCAGCCCCAGCATTTT. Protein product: CASSLQYSNQPQHF.

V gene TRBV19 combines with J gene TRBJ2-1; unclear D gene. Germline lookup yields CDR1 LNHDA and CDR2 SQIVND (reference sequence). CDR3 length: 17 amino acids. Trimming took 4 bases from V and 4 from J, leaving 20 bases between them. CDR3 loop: CASSTLLRRTRYNEQFF. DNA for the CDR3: TGTGCCAGTAGTACGCTCCTCCGACGGACGAGATACAATGAGCAGTTCTTC.

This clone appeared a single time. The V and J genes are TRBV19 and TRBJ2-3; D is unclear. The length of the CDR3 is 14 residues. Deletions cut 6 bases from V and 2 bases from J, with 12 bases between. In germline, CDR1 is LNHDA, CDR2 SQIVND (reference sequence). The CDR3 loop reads CASRTVSSTDTQYF. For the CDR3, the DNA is TGTGCCAGTAGAACAGTTTCCTCCACAGATACGCAGTATTTT.

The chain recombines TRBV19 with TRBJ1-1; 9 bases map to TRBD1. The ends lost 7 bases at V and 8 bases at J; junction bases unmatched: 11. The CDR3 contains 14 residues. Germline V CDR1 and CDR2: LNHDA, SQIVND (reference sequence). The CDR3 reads CASTPDRGLSEAFF. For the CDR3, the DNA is TGTGCCAGTACCCCGGACAGGGGCCTGTCAGAAGCTTTCTTT.

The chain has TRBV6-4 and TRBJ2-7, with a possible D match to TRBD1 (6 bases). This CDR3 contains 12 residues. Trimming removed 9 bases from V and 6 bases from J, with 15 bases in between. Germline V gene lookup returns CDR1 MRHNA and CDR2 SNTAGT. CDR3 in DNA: TGTGCCAGACAGGGAATGAGGGCCGAGCAGTACTTC. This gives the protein CARQGMRAEQYF.

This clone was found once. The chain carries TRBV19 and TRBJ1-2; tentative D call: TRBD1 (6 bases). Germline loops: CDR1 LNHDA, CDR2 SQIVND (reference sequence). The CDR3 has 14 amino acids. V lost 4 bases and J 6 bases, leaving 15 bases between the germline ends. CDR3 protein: CASSTLQGEDGYTF. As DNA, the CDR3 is TGTGCCAGTAGTACCTTACAGGGTGAGGATGGCTACACCTTC.

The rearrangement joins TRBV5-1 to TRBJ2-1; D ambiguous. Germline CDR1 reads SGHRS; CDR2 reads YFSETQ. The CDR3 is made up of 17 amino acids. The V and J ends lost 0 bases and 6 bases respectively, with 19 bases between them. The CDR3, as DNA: TGCGCCAGCAGCTTGGAACTTATTAACTCTCTTCCCAATGAGCAGTTCTTC. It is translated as CASSLELINSLPNEQFF.

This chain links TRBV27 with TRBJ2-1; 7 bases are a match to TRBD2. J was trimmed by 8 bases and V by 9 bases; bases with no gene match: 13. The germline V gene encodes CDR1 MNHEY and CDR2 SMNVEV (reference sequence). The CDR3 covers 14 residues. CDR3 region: CASSDLGREDEQFF. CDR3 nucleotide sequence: TGTGCCAGTTCTGACCTAGGGAGGGAGGATGAGCAGTTCTTC.

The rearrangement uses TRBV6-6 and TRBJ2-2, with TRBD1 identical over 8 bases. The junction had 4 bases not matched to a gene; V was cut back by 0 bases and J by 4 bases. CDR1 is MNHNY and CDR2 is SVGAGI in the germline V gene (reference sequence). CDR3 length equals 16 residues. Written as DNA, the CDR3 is TGTGCCAGCAGTTACTCGAGTACAGGGGGCACCGGGGAGCTGTTTTTT. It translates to CASSYSSTGGTGELFF.